These 7 T cell receptor beta chains originate from one sample sequenced in a study of long-term antiretroviral therapy in people with HIV. With survey level as its setting, the immunoSEQ assay was v3.0. Only in-frame clones appear in the TCRdb table, and some are missing; sequencing was by immunoSEQ multiplex PCR. This table holds about 43,000 clones, about 94% found once. This sample comprised unsorted PBMCs, obtained 9 to 9.5 years after starting antiretroviral therapy. These receptors all stem from a man younger than 45 with HIV.

The V and J genes are TRBV5-5 and TRBJ1-1, with D unresolved. The V gene's germline CDR1 is SGHKS and CDR2 YYEKEE (reference sequence). Trimming took off 0 bases at V and 0 bases at J, with 15 bases between the two ends. The CDR3 spans 17 residues. The CDR3 DNA follows: TGTGCCAGCAGCTTGGCCAGTTACAGATTAGTGAACACTGAAGCTTTCTTT. Protein: CASSLASYRLVNTEAFF.

This rearrangement joins TRBV16 to TRBJ2-7; D is possibly TRBD2 (6 bases). Germline CDR1 KGHSY, CDR2 FQNENV. The length of the CDR3 is 13 residues. The CDR3 is CASSRRDSDEQYV. The CDR3, as DNA: TGTGCCAGCAGCCGGCGGGACTCCGACGAGCAGTACGTC.

V is TRBV11-2 and J is TRBJ2-7; the D gene is possibly TRBD2 (6 bases). The V end was cut by 4 bases, the J end by 7 bases, with 20 bases between. Germline CDR1 is SGHAT and CDR2 is FQNNGV. The CDR3 sequence is 15 residues long. CDR3 sequence (DNA): TGTGCCAGCAGCTGGGGAACTAGCTCAGGGCGTGAGCAGTACTTC. This translates into CASSWGTSSGREQYF. Full variable domain (missing parts from reference TRBV11-2 and TRBJ2-7): EAGVAQSPRYKIIEKRQSVAFWCNPISGHATLYWYQQILGQGPKLLIQFQNNGVVDDSQLPKDRFSAERLKGVDSTLKIQPAKLEDSAVYLCASSWGTSSGREQYFGPGTRLTVT.

V gene TRBV2 combines with J gene TRBJ1-2; D is ambiguous. V gave up 10 bases and J gave up 9 bases, with 21 bases separating them. CDR3 length: 13 residues. CDR1 and CDR2 (germline): SNHLY, FYNNEI. CDR3 bases: TGTGCCACCAGCAGTGGGGTCGAGATGCGCTACACCTTC. Amino acid sequence: CATSSGVEMRYTF.

This sequence joins TRBV6-5 and TRBJ2-2; D ambiguous. This CDR3 region has 13 residues. V lost 0 bases and J lost 6, with 5 bases in between. Germline loops: CDR1 MNHEY, CDR2 SVGAGI. For the CDR3, the DNA is TGTGCCAGCAGTTACTCGATACCCGGGGAGCTGTTTTTT. It translates to CASSYSIPGELFF.

This rearrangement joins TRBV6-5 to TRBJ2-4; no clear D. Between the trimmed V and J ends, which lost 2 bases and 0 bases, there was a span of 5 bases. Germline loops: CDR1 MNHEY, CDR2 SVGAGI. There are 14 residues in the CDR3. For the CDR3, the DNA is TGTGCCAGCAGTTACGGAAGAGCCAAAAACATTCAGTACTTC. Amino acids: CASSYGRAKNIQYF.

The chain combines TRBV6-1 with TRBJ1-1, with 7 bases matching TRBD1. After removal of 10 bases from V and 4 bases from J, the junction contained 6 bases not matched to a gene. The CDR3 length is 12 residues. The germline gives CDR1 MNHNS, CDR2 SASEGT. For the CDR3, the DNA is TGTGCCACGACAGGGTACTCCACTGAAGCTTTCTTT. As protein: CATTGYSTEAFF.